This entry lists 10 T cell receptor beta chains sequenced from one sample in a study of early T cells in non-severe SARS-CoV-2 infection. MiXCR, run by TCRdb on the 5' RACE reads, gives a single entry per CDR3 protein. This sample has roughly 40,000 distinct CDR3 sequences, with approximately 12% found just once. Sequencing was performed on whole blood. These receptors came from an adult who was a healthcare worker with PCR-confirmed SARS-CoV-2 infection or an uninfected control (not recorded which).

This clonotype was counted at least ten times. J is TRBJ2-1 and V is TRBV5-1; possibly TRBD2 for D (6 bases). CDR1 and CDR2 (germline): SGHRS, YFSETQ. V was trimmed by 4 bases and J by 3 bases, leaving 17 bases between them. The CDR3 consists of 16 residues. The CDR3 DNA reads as TGCGCCAGCAGCGAGTTCGCGACTAGTGGCTACAATGAGCAGTTCTTC. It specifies CASSEFATSGYNEQFF.

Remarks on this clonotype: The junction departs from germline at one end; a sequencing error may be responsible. The CDR3, as DNA: TGTGCCAGCAGCGGTGGACTGGAGTTGTTTTCACCCATCCATTTT. This gives the protein CASSGGLELFSPIHF. The chain combines TRBV9 with TRBJ1-6; D uncertain. This CDR3 comprises 15 residues. The germline V gene has CDR1 SGDLS and CDR2 YYNGEE.

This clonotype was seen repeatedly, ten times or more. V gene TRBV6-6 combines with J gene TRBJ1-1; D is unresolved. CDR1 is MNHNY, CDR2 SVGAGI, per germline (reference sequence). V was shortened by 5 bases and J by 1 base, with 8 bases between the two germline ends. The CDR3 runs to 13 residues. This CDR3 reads CASSKGQNTEAFF. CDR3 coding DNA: TGTGCCAGCAGTAAGGGCCAGAACACTGAAGCTTTCTTT.

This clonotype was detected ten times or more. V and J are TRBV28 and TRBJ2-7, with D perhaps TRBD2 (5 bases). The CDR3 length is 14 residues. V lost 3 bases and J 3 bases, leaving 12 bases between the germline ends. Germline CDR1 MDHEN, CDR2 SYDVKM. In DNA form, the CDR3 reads TGTGCCAGCAGTTTGAGGGCTTCCCTCTACGAGCAGTACTTC. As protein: CASSLRASLYEQYF.

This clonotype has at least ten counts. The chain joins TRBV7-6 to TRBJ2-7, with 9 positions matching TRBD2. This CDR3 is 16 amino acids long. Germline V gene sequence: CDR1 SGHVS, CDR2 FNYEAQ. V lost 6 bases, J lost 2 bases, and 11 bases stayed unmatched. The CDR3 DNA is TGTGCCAGCAGTTCACTCCGGGCGGGGGGGCCCTACGAGCAGTACTTC. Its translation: CASSSLRAGGPYEQYF.

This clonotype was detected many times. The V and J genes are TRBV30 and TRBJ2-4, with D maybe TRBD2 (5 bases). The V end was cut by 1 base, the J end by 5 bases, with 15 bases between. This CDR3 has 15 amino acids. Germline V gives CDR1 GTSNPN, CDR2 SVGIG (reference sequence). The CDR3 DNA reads TGTGCCTGGAGTGGGGGAGCTCTTGTCGAAAACATTCAGTACTTC. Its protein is CAWSGGALVENIQYF.

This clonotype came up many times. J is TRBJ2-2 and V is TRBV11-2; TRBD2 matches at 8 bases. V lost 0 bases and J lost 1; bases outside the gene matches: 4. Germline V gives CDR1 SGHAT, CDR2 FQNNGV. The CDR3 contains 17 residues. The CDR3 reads CASSLDGLAVNTGELFF. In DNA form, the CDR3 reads TGTGCCAGCAGCTTAGACGGACTAGCAGTGAACACCGGGGAGCTGTTTTTT.

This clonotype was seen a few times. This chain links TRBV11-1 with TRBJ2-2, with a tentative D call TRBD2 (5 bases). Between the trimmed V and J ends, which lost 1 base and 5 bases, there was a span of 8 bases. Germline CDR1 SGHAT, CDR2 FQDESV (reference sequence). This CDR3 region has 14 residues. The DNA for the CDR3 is TGTGCCAGCAGCTTAGGGTCGGGGACCGGGGAGCTGTTTTTT. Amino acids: CASSLGSGTGELFF.

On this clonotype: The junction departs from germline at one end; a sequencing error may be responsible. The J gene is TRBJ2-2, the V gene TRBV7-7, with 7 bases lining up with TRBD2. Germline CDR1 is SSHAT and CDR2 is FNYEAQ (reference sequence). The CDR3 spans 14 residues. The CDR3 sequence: CASSTSGATGELFF. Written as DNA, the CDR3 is TGTGCTAGCAGCACCAGCGGGGCAACCGGGGAGCTGTTTTTT.

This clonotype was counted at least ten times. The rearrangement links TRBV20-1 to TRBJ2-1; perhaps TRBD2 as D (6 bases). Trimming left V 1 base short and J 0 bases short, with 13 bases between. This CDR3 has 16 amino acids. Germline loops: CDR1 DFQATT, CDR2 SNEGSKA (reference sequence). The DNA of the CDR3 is TGCAGTGCTAGAGGTCCCGGGACTGCCTCCTACAATGAGCAGTTCTTC. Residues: CSARGPGTASYNEQFF.